These 28 T cell receptor beta chains originate from one sample sequenced in a study of control samples from healthy donors and cancer patients. The repertoire was sequenced with immunoSEQ multiplex PCR; TCRdb's copy has only in-frame clones and lacks some. The repertoire has approximately 170,000 clones, roughly 88% of them found once; the top ten carry around 5%. Sequenced material: blood. These receptors were collected from a woman aged 25 to 39 in good health.

The rearrangement uses TRBV28 and TRBJ1-1; D uncertain. In germline, CDR1 is MDHEN, CDR2 SYDVKM. The CDR3 has 10 amino acids. V gave up 8 bases and J gave up 3 bases, with 4 bases separating them. CDR3 coding DNA: TGTGCCAGCGCAGACACTGAAGCTTTCTTT. Translation: CASADTEAFF.

The CDR3, as DNA: TGTGCCAGCAGTGAAGCGTCCGGGGGATCCTACGAGCAGTACGTC. Protein: CASSEASGGSYEQYV. The V and J genes are TRBV6-1 and TRBJ2-7, with D possibly being TRBD2 (6 bases). CDR1 MNHNS and CDR2 SASEGT come from the germline V gene. The germline V and J ends were trimmed by 0 bases and 1 base, with 10 bases remaining between them. CDR3 size: 15 residues.

The V gene is TRBV14, the J gene TRBJ1-5; no firm D call. The CDR3 spans 12 residues. Germline CDR1 reads SGHDN; CDR2 reads FVKESK. Trimming took 4 bases from V and 6 from J, leaving 7 bases between them. The DNA of the CDR3 is TGTGCCAGCAGCCCGGGCGGTCAGCCCCAGCATTTT. Translation: CASSPGGQPQHF.

The chain has TRBV7-9 and TRBJ1-1; TRBD1 aligns across 11 bases. The CDR3 loop spans 17 amino acids. V shed 2 bases, J shed 3 bases, and the junction held 8 bases outside the gene matches. The germline V gene encodes CDR1 SEHNR and CDR2 FQNEAQ (reference sequence). CDR3 sequence: CASSLLGTGGRDTEAFF. The CDR3 DNA follows: TGTGCCAGCAGCTTACTTGGGACAGGGGGTCGGGACACTGAAGCTTTCTTT.

The V and J genes are TRBV5-5 and TRBJ1-2; 10 bases agree with TRBD1. V shed 4 bases, J shed 5 bases, and the junction held 5 bases outside the gene matches. CDR3 size: 14 residues. Germline CDR1 and CDR2: SGHKS and YYEKEE (reference sequence). CDR3 coding DNA: TGTGCCAGCAGCGTGGGACAGGGGAGTTATGGCTACACCTTC. Its translation: CASSVGQGSYGYTF.

In its sample, this clone was seen a few times. This chain connects TRBV3-1 (or the pseudogene TRBV3-2) to TRBJ2-1, with 9 bases aligning to TRBD2. The CDR3 has 15 residues. CDR1 is LGHDT and CDR2 is YNNKEL in the germline V gene (reference sequence). J lost 5 bases, V lost 3 bases, and 5 bases had no gene match. The CDR3 sequence: CASSQLAGINNEQFF. DNA of the CDR3: TGTGCCAGCAGCCAGCTAGCGGGGATTAACAATGAGCAGTTCTTC.

J is TRBJ1-5 and V is TRBV27, with D possibly TRBD1 on 5 matching bases. Per the germline V gene, CDR1 is MNHEY and CDR2 is SMNVEV (reference sequence). Trimming removed 4 bases from V and 5 bases from J, with 27 bases in between. The CDR3 is 19 amino acids. As DNA, the CDR3 is TGTGCCAGCAGTTGGGGCCCGCCCTCCAGGGTAGGTCGCCATCAGCCCCAGCATTTT. This gives the protein CASSWGPPSRVGRHQPQHF.

The chain uses TRBV5-1 and TRBJ1-5; 8 nucleotides agree with TRBD1. The CDR3 runs 15 residues. V was clipped by 4 bases and J by 2 bases; unmatched bases: 5. Germline V lookup: CDR1 SGHRS, CDR2 YFSETQ. Here the CDR3 DNA reads TGCGCCAGCAGCGGAGGACAGGGCGGCAATCAGCCCCAGCATTTT. It encodes CASSGGQGGNQPQHF.

In its sample, this clone was seen once. The genes are TRBV6-5 and TRBJ1-1, with D perhaps TRBD1 (5 bases). Trimming shortened V by 11 bases and J by 1 base, and 17 bases separated the two germline ends. The length of the CDR3 is 14 residues. Germline assignment: CDR1 MNHEY and CDR2 SVGAGI. The CDR3 DNA reads as TGTGCCGGACCCGCGGGACTCTCGAACACTGAAGCTTTCTTT. As protein: CAGPAGLSNTEAFF.

The chain uses TRBV5-1 and TRBJ2-2; D may match TRBD1 or TRBD2 (5 bases each). The CDR3 consists of 14 residues. Germline loops: CDR1 SGHRS, CDR2 YFSETQ. Trimming shortened V by 0 bases and J by 5 bases, and 8 bases separated the two germline ends. CDR3 nucleotide sequence: TGCGCCAGCAGCTTGGCCTGGGGGACCGGGGAGCTGTTTTTT. It yields the protein CASSLAWGTGELFF.

The V call is TRBV3-1 (or the pseudogene TRBV3-2), the J call TRBJ2-1, with unresolved D. The germline V and J ends were trimmed by 0 bases and 4 bases, with 4 bases remaining between them. The CDR3 extends over 13 amino acids. Looked up from germline, CDR1 is LGHDT and CDR2 is YNNKEL (reference sequence). In nucleotides, the CDR3 is TGTGCCAGCAGCCAAGAGCAGTACAATGAGCAGTTCTTC. It is translated as CASSQEQYNEQFF.

The rearrangement joins TRBV12-3 or TRBV12-4 to TRBJ1-1; the D gene is possibly TRBD1 (6 bases). The CDR3 runs 13 residues. Trimming pared 6 bases from V and 5 bases from J, leaving 13 bases between. The CDR3: CASSLGGRTEAFF. CDR3 nucleotides: TGTGCCAGCAGCCTAGGGGGACGGACTGAAGCTTTCTTT.

The J gene is TRBJ2-2, the V gene TRBV29-1; 7 bases map to TRBD1. Germline V gives CDR1 SQVTM, CDR2 ANQGSEA. V shed 7 bases and J 1 base; nucleotides not matched to a gene: 6. This CDR3 has 14 amino acids. CDR3 in DNA: TGCAGCGGATGGGACAGAGGGAACACCGGGGAGCTGTTTTTT. Its protein product is CSGWDRGNTGELFF.

This clone was seen only a few times. This chain uses TRBV7-9 with TRBJ1-4, with 7 bases fitting TRBD1. Germline assignment: CDR1 SEHNR and CDR2 FQNEAQ (reference sequence). The CDR3 covers 14 residues. After removal of 5 bases from V and 6 bases from J, the junction contained 6 bases not matched to a gene. For the CDR3, the DNA is TGTGCCAGCAGCCGACAGGGAATAGATGAAAAACTGTTTTTT. Translating gives CASSRQGIDEKLFF.

V and J are TRBV11-3 and TRBJ2-7; TRBD1 aligns across 9 bases. Looked up from germline, CDR1 is SGHNT and CDR2 is YENEEA. The CDR3 is 14 amino acids. V was pared by 5 bases and J by 5 bases, with 7 bases of the junction left unmatched. In DNA, the CDR3 is TGTGCCAGCAGCGCCCGGGACAGGGTGAACGAGCAGTACTTC. This translates into CASSARDRVNEQYF.

The genes are TRBV20-1 and TRBJ2-3; no clear D. The CDR3 consists of 10 residues. The V end was cut by 4 bases, the J end by 5 bases, with 4 bases between. The germline V gene has CDR1 DFQATT and CDR2 SNEGSKA (reference sequence). The CDR3 is CSANLDTQYF. CDR3 sequence (DNA): TGCAGTGCTAACCTAGATACGCAGTATTTT.

J is TRBJ2-1 and V is TRBV11-3; D may be TRBD2 (5 bases). The CDR3 loop spans 14 amino acids. CDR1 is SGHNT, CDR2 YENEEA, per germline. Trimming took off 4 bases at V and 9 bases at J, with 16 bases between the two ends. DNA of the CDR3: TGTGCCAGCAGCTCATCCCTTCGGGAAGCTGAGCAGTTCTTC. This sequence encodes CASSSSLREAEQFF.

The V gene is TRBV2, the J gene TRBJ2-3; possibly TRBD1 for D (5 bases). The germline V gene encodes CDR1 SNHLY and CDR2 FYNNEI. V lost 6 bases to trimming and J lost 2 bases, with 6 bases between them. The CDR3 sequence is 12 residues long. As DNA, the CDR3 is TGTGCCAGCAGAGGGGCCACAGATACGCAGTATTTT. Protein product: CASRGATDTQYF.

The chain recombines TRBV24-1 with TRBJ2-7; tentatively, D is TRBD1 (8 bases). CDR1 is KGHDR and CDR2 is SFDVKD in the germline V gene. This CDR3 contains 14 residues. The V end was cut by 5 bases, the J end by 5 bases, with 15 bases between. The CDR3 loop is CATSGTGRANEQYF. The CDR3 DNA reads as TGTGCCACCAGTGGGACAGGGAGGGCGAACGAGCAGTACTTC.

The DNA of the CDR3 is TGTGCCAGCAGTTTATCAGTCTTCGAGCAGGTCAACACAGATACGCAGTATTTT. It encodes CASSLSVFEQVNTDTQYF. The rearrangement uses TRBV28 and TRBJ2-3; D gene uncertain. CDR1 MDHEN and CDR2 SYDVKM come from the germline V gene. V lost 1 base to trimming and J lost 2 bases, with 19 bases between them. The CDR3 spans 18 residues.

The genes are TRBV9 and TRBJ2-1; the D gene is possibly TRBD1 (5 bases). This CDR3 is 15 amino acids long. Germline lookup yields CDR1 SGDLS and CDR2 YYNGEE. Trimming stripped 4 bases from V and 0 bases from J, with 11 bases between. The CDR3, as DNA: TGTGCCAGCAGCCCCCATCAGGGCTCCTACAATGAGCAGTTCTTC. This sequence encodes CASSPHQGSYNEQFF.

The chain carries TRBV5-1 and TRBJ1-4, with D possibly being TRBD1 (5 bases). CDR1 and CDR2 (germline): SGHRS, YFSETQ. The CDR3 is 16 residues long. V gave up 1 base and J gave up 4 bases, with 14 bases separating them. The CDR3: CASSLQGRGDNEKLFF. Written as DNA, the CDR3 is TGCGCCAGCAGCTTGCAGGGTCGGGGGGATAATGAAAAACTGTTTTTT.

V gene TRBV18 combines with J gene TRBJ2-5; D unresolved. V lost 3 bases, J lost 2 bases, and 13 bases lay in between. Germline V gene data show CDR1 as KGHSH and CDR2 as LQKENI. The CDR3 totals 15 residues. The CDR3 DNA follows: TGTGCCAGCTCACCTAATTTAAGGGAACAAGAGACCCAGTACTTC. Protein sequence: CASSPNLREQETQYF.

The rearrangement uses TRBV28 and TRBJ1-6; no firm D call. V lost 5 bases, J lost 2 bases, and 13 bases lay in between. The CDR3 runs 16 residues. Germline CDR1 and CDR2: MDHEN and SYDVKM. The CDR3 sequence is CASSPLPPTYNSPLHF. In nucleotides, the CDR3 is TGTGCCAGCAGTCCCCTACCCCCAACCTATAATTCACCCCTCCACTTT.

This clone has only one observation. The chain links TRBV12-5 to TRBJ1-1; possible D gene TRBD1, 5 bases. The V end lost 2 bases, the J end lost 7 bases, and 8 bases lay between the germline ends. CDR1 and CDR2 (germline): LGHNT, FRNRAP. The CDR3 extends over 12 amino acids. The CDR3 protein is CASGLSGGEAFF. In DNA form, the CDR3 reads TGTGCTAGTGGTTTGTCTGGGGGTGAAGCTTTCTTT.

The chain combines TRBV5-4 with TRBJ2-7; D is perhaps TRBD2 (6 bases). The CDR3 runs 16 residues. Germline V lookup: CDR1 SGHNT, CDR2 YYREEE (reference sequence). V was trimmed by 0 bases and J by 6 bases, leaving 19 bases between them. The CDR3 loop is CASSLAPGNRGTEQYF. CDR3 nucleotide sequence: TGTGCCAGCAGCTTGGCCCCGGGAAACCGGGGGACCGAGCAGTACTTC.

The chain recombines TRBV14 with TRBJ2-2, with D unclear. CDR1 is SGHDN, CDR2 FVKESK, per germline. V was trimmed by 4 bases and J by 2 bases, leaving 5 bases between them. CDR3 size: 13 residues. The CDR3 here is CASSPFNTGELFF. The CDR3 region has the DNA TGTGCCAGCAGCCCCTTTAACACCGGGGAGCTGTTTTTT. The complete variable domain, with remaining parts taken from reference TRBV14 and TRBJ2-2, reads EAGVTQFPSHSVIEKGQTVTLRCDPISGHDNLYWYRRVMGKEIKFLLHFVKESKQDESGMPNNRFLAERTGGTYSTLKVQPAELEDSGVYFCASSPFNTGELFFGEGSRLTVL.

This clone appeared once. The rearrangement uses TRBV10-3 and TRBJ2-7; TRBD2 agrees at 15 bases. The CDR3 is made up of 16 amino acids. Germline CDR1 and CDR2: ENHRY and SYGVKD. With 2 bases clipped from V and 7 bases from J, the junction kept 6 bases outside the gene matches. The CDR3 sequence: CAISEAGTSGRREQYF. In DNA, the CDR3 is TGTGCCATCAGTGAGGCGGGGACTAGCGGGAGGCGGGAGCAGTACTTC.